These 20 T cell receptor beta chains came from one sample sequenced in a study of T-cell memory formation after mild COVID-19. One entry per CDR3 protein, called by TCRdb with MiXCR from the 5' RACE reads. The sample has about 350,000 distinct CDR3 sequences; roughly 13% are singletons. Material for sequencing was PBMCs or a T cell subset sorted from them (not recorded which). The receptors derive from a young man who had mild COVID-19 (a few samples of this study predate the infection). Cell type and time point are not known.

The chain recombines TRBV12-3 or TRBV12-4 with TRBJ1-5; TRBD1 matches at 7 bases. V dropped 6 bases and J dropped 4; count of bases not matched to a gene: 9. There are 15 residues in the CDR3. CDR3: CASSLSGQMNQPQHF. The CDR3 DNA reads TGTGCCAGCAGCCTATCGGGACAGATGAATCAGCCCCAGCATTTT.

This clonotype was seen a few times. The J gene is TRBJ2-7, the V gene TRBV29-1; D gene uncertain. CDR1 and CDR2 from the germline V gene are SQVTM and ANQGSEA. There are 12 residues in the CDR3. V lost 4 bases to trimming and J lost 8 bases, with 15 bases between them. The CDR3 nucleotides are TGCAGCGTTGTACTGGCCTCGAGCCAGCAGTACTTC. Translating it yields CSVVLASSQQYF.

The chain links TRBV7-2 to TRBJ2-3; 12 nucleotides agree with TRBD1. In germline, CDR1 is SGHTA, CDR2 FQGNSA. This CDR3 comprises 16 residues. J lost 6 bases, V lost 4 bases, and 8 bases had no gene match. CDR3 region: CASSSPGQGAGDTQYF. The CDR3 DNA reads TGTGCCAGCAGCTCGCCGGGACAGGGGGCAGGGGATACGCAGTATTTT.

This clonotype was seen a few times. The V call is TRBV5-1, the J call TRBJ1-6, with D perhaps TRBD1 (6 bases). Trimming cost V 5 bases and J 7 bases, with 19 bases left between them. Germline V gene lookup returns CDR1 SGHRS and CDR2 YFSETQ. CDR3 length: 16 amino acids. The CDR3 DNA follows: TGCGCCAGCAGAACAGGGAATTCAGGGGAGAATTCACCCCTCCACTTT. Protein: CASRTGNSGENSPLHF.

This clonotype has just a few counts. This CDR3 reads CSARGRAGETQYF. The CDR3 DNA reads TGCAGTGCTAGAGGGAGGGCGGGAGAGACCCAGTACTTC. The J gene is TRBJ2-5, the V gene TRBV20-1; possible D gene TRBD2, 6 bases. CDR1 and CDR2 (germline): DFQATT, SNEGSKA (reference sequence). CDR3 length: 13 amino acids. Trimming pared 1 base from V and 4 bases from J, leaving 10 bases between.

This clonotype was detected a few times. The chain recombines TRBV12-3 or TRBV12-4 with TRBJ1-2; D ambiguous. CDR3 length: 14 residues. Trimming stripped 5 bases from V and 4 bases from J, with 14 bases between. This CDR3 is CASSLQWASYGYTF. CDR3 coding DNA: TGTGCCAGCAGTCTTCAATGGGCAAGCTATGGCTACACCTTC.

The rearrangement uses TRBV7-6 and TRBJ2-2; D not resolved. This CDR3 is 12 amino acids long. The germline gives CDR1 SGHVS, CDR2 FNYEAQ. Trimming pared 2 bases from V and 6 bases from J, leaving 4 bases between. This CDR3 is CASSLSPGELFF. In nucleotides, the CDR3 is TGTGCCAGCAGCTTATCCCCCGGGGAGCTGTTTTTT.

This clonotype occurred many times. The chain links TRBV6-6 to TRBJ1-5, with D unresolved. Between the trimmed V and J ends, which lost 0 bases and 6 bases, there was a span of 9 bases. The V gene's germline CDR1 is MNHNY and CDR2 SVGAGI (reference sequence). This CDR3 has 14 amino acids. CDR3 bases: TGTGCCAGCAGTTACTCTGCGCTCTCTCAGCCCCAGCATTTT. Encoded protein: CASSYSALSQPQHF.

This clonotype was seen more than once but under ten times. CDR3 in amino acids: CASSSRGPDYEQYV. Written as DNA, the CDR3 is TGTGCCAGCAGCTCTAGAGGGCCTGATTACGAGCAGTACGTC. The chain carries TRBV7-9 and TRBJ2-7, with D perhaps TRBD2 (5 bases). In germline, CDR1 is SEHNR, CDR2 FQNEAQ (reference sequence). V lost 4 bases and J lost 4, with 14 bases in between. There are 14 residues in the CDR3.

In its sample, this clonotype was seen a few times. The gene calls are TRBV7-9 and TRBJ2-7; a possible D gene is TRBD1 (5 bases). The CDR3 sequence is 14 residues long. Trimming removed 0 bases from V and 3 bases from J, with 9 bases in between. Germline-derived CDR1 and CDR2 are SEHNR and FQNEAQ (reference sequence). CDR3 residues: CASSLAPGHYEQYV. The CDR3 region has the DNA TGTGCCAGCAGCTTAGCTCCAGGGCACTACGAGCAGTACGTC.

There are a few counts of this clonotype. The gene calls are TRBV7-9 and TRBJ2-1; D is possibly TRBD2 (5 bases). V was clipped by 0 bases and J by 10 bases, with 10 bases between them. The CDR3 loop spans 13 amino acids. The germline gives CDR1 SEHNR, CDR2 FQNEAQ (reference sequence). CDR3 DNA: TGTGCCAGCAGCTTAGCGATGCGGGCGGAGCAGTTCTTC. Amino acids: CASSLAMRAEQFF.

This clonotype has at least ten counts. The chain combines TRBV12-3 or TRBV12-4 with TRBJ2-3; D possibly matches TRBD1 or TRBD2 (5 bases each). V was pared by 2 bases and J by 2 bases, with 8 bases between. This CDR3 has 14 amino acids. The CDR3 reads CASSLPGHTDTQYF. CDR3 coding DNA: TGTGCCAGCAGTTTACCGGGGCACACAGATACGCAGTATTTT.

The V call is TRBV10-3, the J call TRBJ2-5, with 7 bases that match TRBD1. Germline CDR1 reads ENHRY; CDR2 reads SYGVKD. J gave up 3 bases and V 3 bases, and 4 bases lay outside the gene matches. CDR3 length: 14 amino acids. CDR3 in amino acids: CAISEQGSKETQYF. In DNA form, the CDR3 reads TGTGCCATCAGTGAACAGGGGAGTAAAGAGACCCAGTACTTC.

The chain uses TRBV7-9 and TRBJ2-1, with D tentatively TRBD2 (5 bases). This CDR3 spans 14 amino acids. V was shortened by 6 bases and J by 4 bases, with 13 bases between the two germline ends. CDR1 and CDR2 from the germline V gene are SEHNR and FQNEAQ (reference sequence). The CDR3 coding sequence is TGTGCCAGCAGTCAGACGAGGGCGTACAATGAGCAGTTCTTC. It is translated as CASSQTRAYNEQFF.

The V and J genes are TRBV2 and TRBJ1-5, with 8 bases that match TRBD1. The germline V gene encodes CDR1 SNHLY and CDR2 FYNNEI. This CDR3 is built from 16 residues. V shed 2 bases, J shed 0 bases, and the junction held 3 bases outside the gene matches. The CDR3 spells CASSERDRNSNQPQHF. The CDR3 DNA follows: TGTGCCAGCAGTGAAAGGGACAGGAATAGCAATCAGCCCCAGCATTTT.

The chain uses TRBV6-5 and TRBJ1-2; TRBD1 is a possible D gene (5 bases). CDR1 and CDR2 (germline): MNHEY, SVGAGI. The germline V and J ends were trimmed by 4 bases and 5 bases, with 23 bases remaining between them. The CDR3 has 17 residues. The CDR3 bases are TGTGCCAGCAGTTCCTTTACCGCAGCCGATGGGGCTTATGGCTACACCTTC. It specifies CASSSFTAADGAYGYTF.

The sample holds a few counts of this clonotype. The CDR3 nucleotides read TGCAGTGCTAGAGCGGACAGGGGTCGGAGCACCGGGGAGCTGTTTTTT. Protein sequence: CSARADRGRSTGELFF. The rearrangement uses TRBV20-1 and TRBJ2-2; 9 bases map to TRBD1. The CDR3 is made up of 16 amino acids. Germline V gene data show CDR1 as DFQATT and CDR2 as SNEGSKA (reference sequence). V was pared by 1 base and J by 4 bases, with 7 bases of the junction left unmatched.

V is TRBV28 and J is TRBJ2-5; TRBD1 matches 8 bases. Germline V gives CDR1 MDHEN, CDR2 SYDVKM. The CDR3 extends over 16 amino acids. The J segment lost 3 bases and the V segment lost 7 bases, leaving 13 bases of the junction unmatched. CDR3 coding DNA: TGTGCCAGCACCAACCCACCCGGGACAGGAGAAGAGACCCAGTACTTC. It yields the protein CASTNPPGTGEETQYF.

Only a few counts were recorded for this clonotype. This chain connects TRBV6-2 or TRBV6-3 to TRBJ2-2; the D gene is possibly TRBD2 (5 bases). The germline CDR1 and CDR2 sequences are MNHEY and SVGEGT. There are 15 residues in the CDR3. V dropped 6 bases and J dropped 0 bases, with 11 bases sitting between them. The DNA for the CDR3 is TGTGCCAGCAGCCGGAGGCTCGCGAACACCGGGGAGCTGTTTTTT. It specifies CASSRRLANTGELFF.

This clonotype appeared a few times. The rearrangement links TRBV5-4 to TRBJ1-6; D uncertain. The CDR3 spans 14 residues. V lost 4 bases and J lost 4, with 9 bases in between. Germline-derived CDR1 and CDR2 are SGHNT and YYREEE (reference sequence). This CDR3 reads CASSPWGYNSPLHF. The CDR3 region has the DNA TGTGCCAGCAGCCCCTGGGGATATAATTCACCCCTCCACTTT.